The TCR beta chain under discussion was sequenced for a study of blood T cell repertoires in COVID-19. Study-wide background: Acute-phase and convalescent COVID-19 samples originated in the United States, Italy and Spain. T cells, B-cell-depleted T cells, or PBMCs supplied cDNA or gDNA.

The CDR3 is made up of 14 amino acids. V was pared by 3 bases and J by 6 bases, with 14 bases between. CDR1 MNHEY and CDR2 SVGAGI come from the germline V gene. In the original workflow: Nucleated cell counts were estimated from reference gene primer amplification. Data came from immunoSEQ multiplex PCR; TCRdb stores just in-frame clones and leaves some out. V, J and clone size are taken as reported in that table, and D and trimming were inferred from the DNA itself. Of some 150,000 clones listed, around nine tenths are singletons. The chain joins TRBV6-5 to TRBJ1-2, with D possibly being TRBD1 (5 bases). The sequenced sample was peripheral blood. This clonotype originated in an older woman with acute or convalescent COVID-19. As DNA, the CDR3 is TGTGCCAGCAGTTATGGCCGGGGGATGCATGGCTACACCTTC. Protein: CASSYGRGMHGYTF.